This TCR beta chain was documented in a study of shared clonotypes between healthy human individuals. Study conclusions and caveats: Clonotypes shared by all four sorted-subset donors had higher generation probabilities than non-shared clonotypes. Sharing across a handful of donors was seen in 4% to 6.5% of naive CD4 clonotypes.

A note on this clone: Its antigen remains unidentified.

CDR3 size: 13 residues. Trimming cost V 6 bases and J 5 bases, with 13 bases left between them. The V gene's germline CDR1 is MNHEY and CDR2 SVGAGI. TCRdb's table, derived via immunoSEQ multiplex PCR, lists solely in-frame clones and lacks some. The sample gives about 2.4 million clones, around 90% of which show up once; 0.13% to 0.15% is in the top ten. This clonotype was obtained from a man aged 18-30 years in good health. The sequencing sample was made of naive CD4+ T cells sorted from blood. Subset noted: CD45RA+ positively selected. The rearrangement links TRBV6-5 to TRBJ1-2; TRBD1 is a possible D gene (6 bases). CDR3 nucleotides: TGTGCCAGCAGGGTAGGGGGGACTTATGGCTACACCTTC. Translated: CASRVGGTYGYTF.